These T cell receptor beta chains were read from a single sample in a study of regulatory T cells in long-lasting Graves disease. TCRdb ran MiXCR on the multiplex PCR reads and lists one entry per CDR3 protein. The sample gives about half a million distinct CDR3 sequences, around 13% of which show up once; 8.9% is in the top ten. A further study also used this sample, focusing on T cells in Graves' hyperthyroidism and ophthalmopathy.

The specimen comprised peripheral blood mononuclear cells (PBMCs), sampled at new diagnosis, from a patient treated with antithyroid drugs. The receptor source for this set is a woman aged 25-40 years with Graves disease. CDR3s include the opening cysteine and the closing phenylalanine or tryptophan. A D gene is named only where the DNA matches it firmly. Size is omitted from some rows. Given values are once, few, many or a class for expanded clones.

CDR3,DNA,V,J,size,D
CASSDGTARFSALHF,TGTGCCAGCAGCGACGGGACAGCCCGTTTTTCGGCCCTCCACTTT,TRBV25-1,TRBJ1-6,few,TRBD1
CASSPFFEGGNEQFF,TGTGCCAGCAGCCCTTTTTTTGAGGGAGGGAATGAGCAGTTCTTC,TRBV27,TRBJ2-1,NA,TRBD2
CASSEAGQVTYEQYF,TGTGCCAGCAGTGAAGCAGGACAAGTAACCTACGAGCAGTACTTC,TRBV2,TRBJ2-7,few,NA
CASSLVGLGNSPLHF,TGTGCCAGCAGCTTAGTGGGACTCGGTAATTCACCCCTCCACTTT,TRBV7-9,TRBJ1-6,few,NA
CASSLMGAAYEQYF,TGTGCCAGCAGCTTAATGGGGGCAGCCTACGAGCAGTACTTC,TRBV7-2,TRBJ2-7,NA,NA
CSASSGTGNQPQHF,TGCAGTGCTAGTTCTGGGACAGGGAATCAGCCCCAGCATTTT,TRBV20-1,TRBJ1-5,few,TRBD1
CASSPQSGLFYEQYF,TGTGCCAGCAGCCCCCAATCCGGGCTATTTTACGAGCAGTACTTC,TRBV7-3,TRBJ2-7,many,NA
CASSSYRLDRGALHF,TGTGCCAGCAGCTCATACCGACTAGACAGGGGTGCCCTCCACTTT,TRBV11-2,TRBJ1-6,many,TRBD1
CASSDPAGPPGNTEAFF,TGTGCCAGCAGCGACCCGGCCGGGCCCCCGGGGAACACTGAAGCTTTCTTT,TRBV6-2/TRBV6-3,TRBJ1-1,many,NA
CAIRSGANVLTF,TGTGCCATCCGGTCTGGGGCCAACGTCCTGACTTTC,TRBV6-1,TRBJ2-6,few,NA